The T cell receptor beta chain described here comes from a study of Ad26.COV2.S vaccination and SARS-CoV-2 variants. Between the trimmed V and J ends, which lost 6 bases and 6 bases, there was a span of 24 bases. Germline CDR1 is MDHEN and CDR2 is SYDVKM. This CDR3 contains 17 residues. Treatment denoted: some 20 received Ad26.COV2.S at low or high dose, single or two shots; five or six received placebo; per-sample allocation not given. Each sample was drawn 63 days after the first injection (of vaccine or placebo). Measured with immunoSEQ multiplex PCR; TCRdb has only the in-frame clones, and not every one. Here the sample spans about 350,000 clones, 70% to 90% being singletons.

Sequences were derived from peripheral blood, sampled in a trial of Ad26.COV2.S vaccine versus placebo. The sequence was obtained from a person between 18 and 60 years old who received the Ad26.COV2.S COVID-19 vaccine or a placebo. This chain connects TRBV28 to TRBJ1-5; D may be TRBD1 (5 bases). CDR3 protein: CASSPPLPGSEGQPQHF. The CDR3, as DNA: TGTGCCAGCAGCCCCCCCCTCCCAGGGTCCGAGGGTCAGCCCCAGCATTTT.